What follows is one T cell receptor (beta chain) and its context. Its antigen remains undetermined. Base qualities were left out, and no much larger clone turns up one base away. The data stem from a study of T cell responses to AZD1222 COVID-19 vaccine (dated by TCRdb to 2020 to 2023). For context, the study as a whole: AZD1222 recipients whose second dose came at about 4 weeks and those whose second dose came at about 12 weeks were combined into one group, since spike-specific TCR depth and breadth did not differ between the two schedules. A total of 233 trial participants underwent TCR sequencing, of whom nearly 210 received two doses of AZD1222 and approximately 25 received two doses of the MenACWY control vaccine. Trial participants were enrolled by age into subgroups of 18-55, 56-69 and 70-plus years, and around 150, 28 and 57 TCR-sequenced participants, respectively, were included in these subgroups.

The cysteine opens and the phenylalanine closes a CDR3 of 17 amino acids. Only the CDR3 region is kept as DNA, spanning 51 bases read in frame from base 1. The junction shows trimming of 7 bases on V and 3 bases on J, plus 24 bases between the germline ends. CDR1 and CDR2 are read off the germline V gene (reference sequence) as LNHDA and SQIVND. The CDR3 regions of human TCRbeta chains were analyzed by immunosequencing. Per the authors' processing: Repertoire TCRs were matched against a reference library of SARS-CoV-2-specific TCRs generated with the MIRA antigen-specificity platform. Breadth was defined as the fraction of unique TCRs that were SARS-CoV-2-associated, and depth was defined as the fraction of total T cells that were SARS-CoV-2-associated. Using the MIRA data, every spike-specific TCR was mapped to the spike region that the TCR reacted to and assigned to either a CD4 or a CD8 class. Log10-transformed breadth and depth values were compared by one-way ANOVA with Sidak's multiple comparisons tests. The table comes from immuneACCESS by way of TCRdb, which keeps in-frame sequences with V and J called. Part of the clones is missing from these tables; in studies checked, under half for an unresolved V gene and the rest for unknown reasons. D and trimming were read from the DNA, whereas the V and J calls and clone size are those reported in that table. This sample gives about 110,000 clones in total; nearly 90% of them show up just once. The top ten hold about 3% of the sample.

The sample's time point label, decoded: baseline before first vaccination. Vaccinee samples came from UK trials COV001 and COV002, including a single-blind randomized controlled phase 2/3 trial of AZD1222 (ChAdOx1 nCoV-19) in healthy adults. For TCRbeta chain sequencing, PBMC samples were collected from trial participants at day 0 and at day 28 after the second dose. The investigation overall reported the following: Conclusions about previously exposed vaccinees are limited because only a handful of AZD1222 recipients were SARS-CoV-2 seropositive at baseline. Because no day 14 peak-response samples were available, the repertoires could be characterized only after the peak T cell response. A significant rise in spike-specific TCR breadth and depth was observed after two AZD1222 doses relative to day 0 and relative to MenACWY recipients. The 56-69-year group was small, and its depth increase did not reach significance, likely because of low power. The whole spike protein was spanned by vaccine-associated CD4 TCRs, and dominant responses were seen in regions 160-218 and 743-854. Participants were mostly white British and included more females than males, and it was suggested by the authors that clonal diversity may have been underestimated. Nearly half of unique spike-specific TCRs reportedly recognized epitopes outside regions mutated in the B.1.351 and B.1.1.7 variants.

This clonotype originated in an adult in good health. This chain is built from TRBV19 and TRBJ1-2; the D segment could be TRBD1, given 6 matching bases. The material was peripheral blood, obtained on day 0 of AZD1222 vaccination. For the CDR3, the sequence is CASTAPTRGAMDYGYTF. In nucleotides, the sequence is TGTGCCAGTACCGCTCCCACCCGGGGGGCGATGGACTATGGCTACACCTTC.